These 19 T cell receptor beta chains were sequenced from one sample in a study of CXCR3-negative and CXCR3-positive naive CD8 T cells. UMI-labeled TRB cDNA libraries were prepared by 5' RACE. Reanalyzing the 5' RACE reads, TCRdb keeps one entry per CDR3 protein, without DNA. This sample contains roughly 56,000 distinct CDR3 sequences. Sequencing was performed on naive CXCR3- CD8+ T cells from blood. Specified subset: CD45RO-CCR7+CD27+CD95- naive CD8+ T cells lacking CXCR3 (TNR3-). The receptors come from a human donor in good health. Some clones in this sample may be carry-over from other donors' samples.

The chain links TRBV9 to TRBJ2-1; there is no DNA to check the TCRdb D call of TRBD1. Germline-derived CDR1 and CDR2 are SGDLS and YYNGEE. This CDR3 region has 18 residues. The CDR3 loop reads CASSDPITSGTGFDEQFF.

The rearrangement links TRBV6-5 to TRBJ2-7; TCRdb picks TRBD1, but there is no DNA to check that call. CDR3 length equals 16 residues. CDR1 is MNHEY and CDR2 is SVGAGI in the germline V gene. The CDR3 loop is CASSVIGSRGYYEQYF.

The chain links TRBV3-1 to TRBJ1-2; the TRBD1 assignment by TCRdb is unverifiable without DNA. Germline values: CDR1 LGHDT, CDR2 YNNKEL (reference sequence). This CDR3 is 14 amino acids long. CDR3 residues: CASGGDRESYGYTF.

This chain connects TRBV7-2 to TRBJ2-7; TCRdb names TRBD1, which stays unverified in the absence of DNA. The CDR3 sequence is 15 residues long. Germline assignment: CDR1 SGHTA and CDR2 FQGNSA. CDR3 sequence: CASSLEGQGPYEQYF.

The rearrangement uses TRBV4-2 and TRBJ2-1; TCRdb's D call of TRBD2 is untestable without DNA. Germline values: CDR1 LGHNA, CDR2 YNFKEQ. The CDR3 runs to 14 residues. CDR3 residues: CASSQDTSGNEQFF.

This sequence joins TRBV29-1 and TRBJ2-7. Germline values: CDR1 SQVTM, CDR2 ANQGSEA. The CDR3 has 12 amino acids. CDR3 loop: CSVVYGDYEQYF.

The V call is TRBV7-9, the J call TRBJ1-6; TCRdb gives TRBD1 as the D gene, but with no DNA this cannot be confirmed. CDR1 is SEHNR, CDR2 FQNEAQ, per germline (reference sequence). CDR3 length: 15 residues. Here the CDR3 reads CASSGDSGLSSPLHF.

CDR3 residues: CSVDFWDRGRYEQYF. The chain recombines TRBV29-1 with TRBJ2-7; TCRdb's D call, TRBD1, is unchecked because there is no DNA. The CDR3 spans 15 residues. Germline V gene data show CDR1 as SQVTM and CDR2 as ANQGSEA.

V is TRBV7-3 and J is TRBJ2-1; TCRdb names TRBD2, which stays unverified in the absence of DNA. This CDR3 has 16 residues. From germline, CDR1 is SGHTA and CDR2 FQGTGA. The CDR3 here is CASSRGLAGAYNEQFF.

The chain combines TRBV6-2 or TRBV6-3 with TRBJ1-3; TCRdb's D call of TRBD1 is untestable without DNA. This CDR3 comprises 18 residues. Per germline, CDR1 MNHEY and CDR2 SVGEGT. CDR3 in amino acids: CASSYILRDSRTGNTIYF.

This chain connects TRBV7-9 to TRBJ2-3. Germline V lookup: CDR1 SEHNR, CDR2 FQNEAQ (reference sequence). The CDR3 spans 12 residues. CDR3: CASTFSTDTQYF.

The chain joins TRBV11-3 to TRBJ2-1; lacking DNA, the TRBD2 call made by TCRdb goes unchecked. CDR1 is SGHNT and CDR2 is YENEEA in the germline V gene. The CDR3 runs to 16 residues. CDR3 in amino acids: CASSPTSGGAYNEQFF. Supplemented by reference TRBV11-3 and TRBJ2-1, the full variable domain reads EAGVVQSPRYKIIEKKQPVAFWCNPISGHNTLYWYLQNLGQGPELLIRYENEEAVDDSQLPKDRFSAERLKGVDSTLKIQPAELGDSAVYLCASSPTSGGAYNEQFFGPGTRLTVL.

This rearrangement joins TRBV3-1 to TRBJ2-1; the TCRdb call, TRBD1, lacks DNA for checking. The length of the CDR3 is 17 residues. The germline V gene encodes CDR1 LGHDT and CDR2 YNNKEL (reference sequence). CDR3 in amino acids: CASSQEGEGTYYNEQFF.

The chain is built from TRBV7-7 and TRBJ2-3; TCRdb selects TRBD1, and the lack of DNA leaves this call unchecked. The CDR3 sequence is 19 residues long. Germline V lookup: CDR1 SSHAT, CDR2 FNYEAQ (reference sequence). This CDR3 reads CASSNGPYTGTVGTDTQYF.

The V and J genes are TRBV29-1 and TRBJ1-1; TCRdb gives TRBD1 as the D gene, but with no DNA this cannot be confirmed. Germline loops: CDR1 SQVTM, CDR2 ANQGSEA. The CDR3 runs 13 residues. CDR3 region: CSVEDRGGTEAFF.

V and J are TRBV4-2 and TRBJ2-7. Germline lookup yields CDR1 LGHNA and CDR2 YNFKEQ. This CDR3 spans 17 amino acids. The CDR3 loop is CASSQANQNLDVGEQYF.

The rearrangement links TRBV20-1 to TRBJ1-1; TCRdb names TRBD1, which stays unverified in the absence of DNA. CDR1 and CDR2 (germline): DFQATT, SNEGSKA (reference sequence). The CDR3 is made up of 13 amino acids. CDR3: CSAPGPRDTEAFF.

The chain couples TRBV9 to TRBJ2-1; TCRdb names TRBD1, which stays unverified in the absence of DNA. The CDR3 totals 14 residues. Germline V CDR1 and CDR2: SGDLS, YYNGEE. The CDR3 is CASSVAGTYNEQFF. The full variable domain, rest sourced from reference TRBV9 and TRBJ2-1, is DSGVTQTPKHLITATGQRVTLRCSPRSGDLSVYWYQQSLDQGLQFLIQYYNGEERAKGNILERFSAQQFPDLHSELNLSSLELGDSALYFCASSVAGTYNEQFFGPGTRLTVL.

This chain connects TRBV10-3 to TRBJ2-3; the TCRdb D gene call, TRBD1, has no DNA to confirm it. Germline V gene data show CDR1 as ENHRY and CDR2 as SYGVKD. The CDR3 sequence is 17 residues long. CDR3: CAIRGEGQGTSTDTQYF.